A selection of T cell receptor beta chains follows, all from one sample in a study of blood T cell repertoires in COVID-19. Clones were read by immunoSEQ multiplex PCR, and TCRdb kept only the in-frame ones, dropping some. The table shows around 260,000 clones, with around nine tenths occurring only once. The source material was peripheral blood. These TCRs come from a woman aged 35 to 49 who had recovered from COVID-19. Both conserved end residues are part of each CDR3.

V gene,J gene,CDR3 protein
TRBV29-1,TRBJ2-3,CSVEGAGAATDTQYF
TRBV5-6,TRBJ2-4,CASSQGGQGQGYF
TRBV5-8,TRBJ1-1,CASSLGTGDTRAFF
TRBV4-1,TRBJ1-1,CASSQERETGNLEAFF
TRBV6-5,TRBJ2-7,CASREGQWGEQYF
TRBV9,TRBJ1-3,CASSVGRTGSGNTIYF
TRBV10-3,TRBJ2-7,CAISVDRGAYEQYF
TRBV18,TRBJ2-5,CASSPGTSGQETQYF
TRBV5-1,TRBJ2-1,CASSLTGNYNEQFF
TRBV10-2,TRBJ2-7,CASGGKQVPYEQYF
TRBV11-3,TRBJ2-3,CASSLGTSGRVSTDTQYF
TRBV12-3/TRBV12-4,TRBJ2-5,CASSRGAPETQYF
TRBV5-1,TRBJ2-7,CASSFEREYEQYF
TRBV7-8,TRBJ2-1,CASMGQGWNEQFF
TRBV10-2,TRBJ1-2,CASSPTGFGDYGYTF
TRBV5-1,TRBJ1-1,CASSGDRVGSTEAFF
TRBV3-1/TRBV3-2,TRBJ2-5,CASSQVPGQETQYF
TRBV2,TRBJ2-7,CATNEGISYEQYF
TRBV7-8,TRBJ2-7,CASSFPPNYEQYF
TRBV12-3/TRBV12-4,TRBJ1-2,CASSLNQGVGYTF
TRBV28,TRBJ1-2,CASTTIQGSYGYTF
TRBV30,TRBJ2-1,CAWRLSGRGEQFF
TRBV5-1,TRBJ1-1,CASSADSLNTEAFF
TRBV3-1/TRBV3-2,TRBJ2-1,CASSPDTTSAIQFF
TRBV7-7,TRBJ2-1,CASSPGTSTSSYNEQFF
TRBV27,TRBJ2-1,CASSLLISGGKNEQFF
TRBV6-1,TRBJ1-1,CASSRQGAHTEAFF
TRBV27,TRBJ1-5,CASSPGQGPQHF
TRBV7-8,TRBJ1-6,CASSLTADTTKSPLHF
TRBV3-1/TRBV3-2,TRBJ1-2,CASSQVWTANYGYTF
TRBV12-3/TRBV12-4,TRBJ2-7,CASSPRGDEQYF
TRBV13,TRBJ2-7,CASSLGGGKKSYEQYF
TRBV24-1,TRBJ2-3,CARGGPEFSTRDPSTDTQYF
TRBV28,TRBJ2-2,CASNAGLAGVTNTGELFF
TRBV7-3,TRBJ2-3,CASSLRESADTQYF
TRBV12-3/TRBV12-4,TRBJ1-2,CASRASNYGYTF
TRBV28,TRBJ2-5,CASSPHTSGRETQYF
TRBV15,TRBJ2-7,CATSRAASGEQYF
TRBV5-5,TRBJ1-1,CASSLNARDKSRIGFF
TRBV9,TRBJ2-1,CASSVGLAGVGNEQFF
TRBV19,TRBJ1-2,CASSNAGALGYGYTF
TRBV4-1,TRBJ2-7,CASSQEDRNSYEQYF
TRBV4-1,TRBJ2-3,CASSQVGLAEEGDDTQYF
TRBV11-2,TRBJ2-1,CASSSRDNNNEQFF
TRBV3-1/TRBV3-2,TRBJ2-3,CASSRVLSGSGDDTQYF
TRBV5-1,TRBJ2-3,CASSLERTDTQYF
TRBV7-3,TRBJ1-1,CASSLTTGEFSEAFF
TRBV19,TRBJ1-6,CASSVGQKRNSPLHF
TRBV11-2,TRBJ2-5,CASSFQAGETQYF
TRBV5-4,TRBJ2-6,CASSLVGSGANVLTF
TRBV4-1,TRBJ2-1,CASSPQVSGLYNEQFF
TRBV7-8,TRBJ2-3,CASSTGTSGTRTDTQYF
TRBV11-3,TRBJ2-5,CASSLGGLAGGETQYF